This T cell receptor beta chain was sequenced in a study of metastatic and nonmetastatic thyroid tumors. Study at large: Samples came from malignant and benign thyroid patients, and repertoires were compared across blood and tumor or nodule tissue. Study results and caveats: Malignant tumors reportedly showed significantly higher TCR beta diversity than benign nodules in both blood and tumor.

In the original analysis: A classifier for distant metastasis in papillary thyroid cancer was constructed using CDR3 differences observed across clinicopathological groups. TCRdb called clones again from the PCR reads with MiXCR. None of the V and J calls come from the authors' own analysis; TCRdb made them. The table lists tens of thousands of clones, more than 15% of them singletons. No patient had received any treatment before thyroid surgery. The CDR3 spans 15 residues. CDR1 SGHTS and CDR2 YDEGEE come from the germline V gene. V was clipped by 5 bases and J by 5 bases, with 16 bases between them. This clone was counted at least ten times. Its target is not known.

The TCR was taken from a male donor with papillary thyroid cancer or a benign thyroid nodule (not recorded which). Some clones in this sample may be carry-over from other donors' samples. The genes are TRBV5-8 and TRBJ2-2; a possible D gene is TRBD2 (6 bases). The material sequenced was adjacent normal tissue. The CDR3 nucleotides are TGTGCCAGCAGTCCGGTGACCGGGGGTACCGGGGAGCTGTTTTTT. Translated, it gives CASSPVTGGTGELFF.